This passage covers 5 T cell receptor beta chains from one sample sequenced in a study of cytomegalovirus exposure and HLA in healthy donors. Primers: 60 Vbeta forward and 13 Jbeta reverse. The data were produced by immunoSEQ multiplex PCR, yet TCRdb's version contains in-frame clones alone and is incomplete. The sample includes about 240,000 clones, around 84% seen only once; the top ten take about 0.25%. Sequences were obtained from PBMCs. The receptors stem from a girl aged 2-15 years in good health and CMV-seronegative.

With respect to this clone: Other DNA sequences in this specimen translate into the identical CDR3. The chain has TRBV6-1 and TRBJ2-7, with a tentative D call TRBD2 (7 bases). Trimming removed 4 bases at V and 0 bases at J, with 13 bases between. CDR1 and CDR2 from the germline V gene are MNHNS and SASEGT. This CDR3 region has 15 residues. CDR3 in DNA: TGTGCCAGCAGTGTCTCGGGGGGCTCCTCCTACGAGCAGTACTTC. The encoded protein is CASSVSGGSSYEQYF.

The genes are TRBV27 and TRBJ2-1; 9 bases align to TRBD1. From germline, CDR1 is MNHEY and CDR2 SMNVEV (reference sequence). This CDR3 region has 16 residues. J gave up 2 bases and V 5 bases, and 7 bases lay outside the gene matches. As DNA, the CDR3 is TGTGCCAGCAGTCCCCCGCGGGACAGGGCCTACAATGAGCAGTTCTTC. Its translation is CASSPPRDRAYNEQFF.

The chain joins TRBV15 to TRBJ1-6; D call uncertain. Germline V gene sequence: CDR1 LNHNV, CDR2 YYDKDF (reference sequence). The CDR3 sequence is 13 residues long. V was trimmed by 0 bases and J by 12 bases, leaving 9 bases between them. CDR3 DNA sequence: TGTGCCACCAGCAGAGATTGGCGGGGACCCCTCCACTTT. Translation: CATSRDWRGPLHF.

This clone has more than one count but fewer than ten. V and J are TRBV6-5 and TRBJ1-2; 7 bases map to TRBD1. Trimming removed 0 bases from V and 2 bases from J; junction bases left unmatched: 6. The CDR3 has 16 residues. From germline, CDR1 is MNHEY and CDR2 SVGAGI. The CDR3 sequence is CASSYSKGGANYGYTF. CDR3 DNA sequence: TGTGCCAGCAGTTACTCGAAAGGGGGCGCCAACTATGGCTACACCTTC.

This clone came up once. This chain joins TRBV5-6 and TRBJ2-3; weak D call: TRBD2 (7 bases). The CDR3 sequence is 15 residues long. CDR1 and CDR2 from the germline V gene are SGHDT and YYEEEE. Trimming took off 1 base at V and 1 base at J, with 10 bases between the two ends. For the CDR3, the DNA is TGTGCCAGCAGCTTGAGGGAGGGGGGCACAGATACGCAGTATTTT. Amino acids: CASSLREGGTDTQYF.